This T cell receptor beta chain originates from a study of blood T cell repertoires in COVID-19. The wider study: PBMCs, B-cell-depleted T cells, or T cells provided the cDNA or gDNA that made up the material.

Original data processing: Scientists estimated how many nucleated cells there were by amplifying reference gene primers. Produced via immunoSEQ multiplex PCR; TCRdb's table is partial and in-frame only. That table supplies the V and J calls and clone size; D and trimming were determined from the DNA. The sample consists of around 97,000 clones, more than 80% of them appearing once. In germline, CDR1 is MDHEN, CDR2 SYDVKM. With 2 bases removed from V and 9 bases from J, the gap between germline ends came to 13 bases. This CDR3 contains 14 residues. The chain carries TRBV28 and TRBJ2-2; D gene unclear. Source material: peripheral blood. The clonotype was recovered from a woman aged 55-69 years with acute or convalescent COVID-19. CDR3 sequence reads: CASSLKVGFRELFF. The CDR3 bases are TGTGCCAGCAGTTTAAAGGTCGGGTTCCGGGAGCTGTTTTTT. The whole variable domain, remainder taken from reference TRBV28 and TRBJ2-2, is DVKVTQSSRYLVKRTGEKVFLECVQDMDHENMFWYRQDPGLGLRLIYFSYDVKMKEKGDIPEGYSVSREKKERFSLILESASTNQTSMYLCASSLKVGFRELFFGEGSRLTVL.